The present entry profiles one T cell receptor beta chain with its context. The antigen this receptor binds is unknown. No base-level quality is on record; no much larger clone is a single base apart. This entry belongs to a study of blood T cells in healthy people across ages (dated by TCRdb to 2014 to 2015). For the study in its entirety: In model experiments, template switching captured about one uniquely barcoded TCR beta cDNA molecule for every two T cells. Age-related changes in TCR beta repertoire diversity were measured in the study by deep sequencing normalized with unique cDNA molecular identifiers. The donors were divided into four age groups: young (average roughly 17 years), middle-aged (around 37), aged (about 60) and long-lived (82). Donors of different ages were randomly distributed across sequencing lanes to avoid experimental bias. The study analyzed two additional independent replicas of 1 million unique cDNA reads from the same blood draw for two donors, one aged 18 to 29 and one aged 80 or older. Findings and caveats that apply to the study as a whole: Estimates of total diversity based on one million sequenced T cells were considered lower bounds and underestimates. Conclusive comparison of naive and antigen-experienced compartments was prevented by the profiling of bulk unsorted PBMCs. Because the CMV infection status of the donors was unknown, age-related changes in expanded clonotypes may potentially have been confounded. Compared with the aged group, the long-lived group had more naive CD4+ T cells, fewer expanded clones and increased TCR diversity, suggesting age selection. The percentage of naive T cells measured by flow cytometry correlated strongly with observed TCR beta diversity. As age increased, observed TCR beta diversity per million T cells dropped in a roughly linear way, and a significant reduction was already evident by age around 41.

The library was built by means of 5' RACE. Sequencing was carried out with an Illumina HiSeq 2500. A second PCR of roughly 7 to 11 cycles was performed with a sample-barcoded 5' primer and a J-beta primer mix. A unique molecular identifier was introduced onto each TCR beta cDNA molecule by a template-switch 5' adaptor carrying 12 random nucleotides. Each sample yielded at least 3 million CDR3-containing paired-end reads. First-strand cDNA was synthesized from all RNA with the Mint cDNA synthesis kit, primed by a TRBC-specific oligonucleotide. Following uracil-DNA glycosylase treatment, all cDNA underwent a first 18-cycle PCR with the universal primers M1SS and BC2_uni_R. The paper's processing steps were these. For normalization, 1 million high-quality reads were randomly selected from each sample, with every read carrying a distinct molecular identifier. Instead of being binned into consensus sequences, reads that shared molecular identifiers were thrown out. CDR3 identification, clonotype clustering and error correction used MiTCR with a Q25 quality threshold and the strictest error-elimination algorithm. A nonparametric unseen species model with Euler transformation was used to estimate lower-bound total TCR beta diversity. TCRdb ran its own pipeline on the public reads, namely fastp trimming at Q25 and MiXCR clone calling, and kept in-frame beta chains. Identical CDR3 protein sequences are pooled into one entry, listed with their most common genes and DNA. The V and J calls come from TCRdb's annotation, not from the publication. The table for this sample lists about 620,000 distinct CDR3 sequences; more than 45% of them were counted only once. Roughly 12% of the sample belongs to the ten largest clones.

Systemically healthy Caucasian individuals from Russia, 39 in total and aged about 6 to 90 years, were included as donors. Each donor gave approximately 9.3 milliliters of peripheral blood, collected into EDTA-treated Vacutainer tubes. Ficoll-Paque density-gradient centrifugation was used to isolate PBMCs, with at least 7 million obtained per sample. Trizol reagent was used to extract total RNA from the PBMCs, yielding at least 5 micrograms per sample. For every donor, flow cytometry on a PBMC aliquot measured the percentage of naive CD45RAhigh/CD27high T cells. V lost 6 bases and J lost 6 bases; the stretch between them is 9 bases long. CDR1 DFQATT and CDR2 SNEGSKA were looked up in the germline V gene (reference sequence). The CDR3 numbers 11 residues from cysteine through phenylalanine. This entry keeps only the CDR3 DNA: 33 bases, framed from base 1.

The sequencing sample was made of blood. The chain joins TRBV20-1 to TRBJ2-1; the D gene is perhaps TRBD2, on 5 matching bases. The origin of this receptor is an elderly woman in good health. This receptor has the CDR3 CSARLSNEQFF. The DNA is as follows: TGCAGTGCCAGACTAAGCAATGAGCAGTTCTTC.